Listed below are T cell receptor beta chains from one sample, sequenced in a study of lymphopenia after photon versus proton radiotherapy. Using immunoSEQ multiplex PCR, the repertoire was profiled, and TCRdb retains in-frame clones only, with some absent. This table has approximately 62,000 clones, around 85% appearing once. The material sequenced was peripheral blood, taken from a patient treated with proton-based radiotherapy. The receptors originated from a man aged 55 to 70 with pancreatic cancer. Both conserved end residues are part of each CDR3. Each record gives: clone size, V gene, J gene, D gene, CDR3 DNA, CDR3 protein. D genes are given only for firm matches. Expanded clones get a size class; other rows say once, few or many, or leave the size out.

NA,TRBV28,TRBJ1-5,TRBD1,TGTGCCAGCAGTATGACAGGGGGCGGCAGCAATCAGCCCCAGCATTTT,CASSMTGGGSNQPQHF
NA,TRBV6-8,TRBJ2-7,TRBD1,TGTGCCAGCAGTAAAAAGCCCAGGGGGCCCAACTACGAGCAGTACTTC,CASSKKPRGPNYEQYF
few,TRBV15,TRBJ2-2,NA,TGTGCCACCAGCCGCAGCATTAACACCGGGGAGCTGTTTTTT,CATSRSINTGELFF
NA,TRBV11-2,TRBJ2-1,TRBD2,TGTGCCAGCAGCTACCAGGGCGGGAGCTCCTACAATGAGCAGTTCTTC,CASSYQGGSSYNEQFF
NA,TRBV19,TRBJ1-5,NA,TGTGCCAGTAGTATAGATAACAGATATAGCAATCAGCCCCAGCATTTT,CASSIDNRYSNQPQHF
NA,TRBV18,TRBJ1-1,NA,TGTGCCAGCTCACCCCCCAGCCTGATAGCTTTCTTT,CASSPPSLIAFF
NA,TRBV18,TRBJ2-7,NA,TGTGCCAGCTACGAGGGGGGTCCTTTGGGGGAGCAGTACTTC,CASYEGGPLGEQYF
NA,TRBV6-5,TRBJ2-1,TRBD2,TGTGCCAGCAGTACCCAGACTAGCCCCAATGAGCAGTTCTTC,CASSTQTSPNEQFF
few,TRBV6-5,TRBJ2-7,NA,TGTGCCAGCAGTTACAGCAGGGCCGAAGGCTACGAGCAGTACTTC,CASSYSRAEGYEQYF
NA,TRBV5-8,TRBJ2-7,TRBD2,TGTGCCAGCAGCCGGATCGGACTAGCGGACGAGCAGTACTTC,CASSRIGLADEQYF
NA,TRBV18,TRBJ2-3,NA,TGTGCCAGCTCACGTGGACTAGATACGCAGTATTTT,CASSRGLDTQYF
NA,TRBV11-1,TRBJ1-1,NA,TGTGCCAGCAGCTTAGCGCAGGCCTATAGGACTGAAGCTTTCTTT,CASSLAQAYRTEAFF
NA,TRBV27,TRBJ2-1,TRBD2,TGTGCCAGCAGTTTGATAGCGGGGTATACGTACAATGAGCAGTTCTTC,CASSLIAGYTYNEQFF